The rows below give T cell receptor beta chains drawn from one sample of a study of T-cell memory formation after mild COVID-19. TCRdb reprocessed the 5' RACE reads with MiXCR, giving one entry per CDR3 protein. The table records 250,000 to 400,000 distinct CDR3 sequences, roughly 13% of them present only once. Material: PBMCs or a T cell subset sorted from them (not recorded which). The receptors were gathered from a young man who had mild COVID-19 (a few samples of this study predate the infection). Cell type and time point are not known. Both conserved end residues are part of each CDR3. Each record gives: J gene, V gene, D gene, clone size, CDR3 protein, CDR3 DNA. The D gene is left open where the match is weak. Clone size is given for some rows only: seen once, a few or many times, or a class if the clone is expanded.

J: TRBJ1-5; V: TRBV7-6; D: -; size: few; CDR3: CASSPNTGNQPQHF; DNA: TGTGCCAGCAGCCCAAATACGGGCAATCAGCCCCAGCATTTT
J: TRBJ2-7; V: TRBV7-2; D: -; size: many; CDR3: CASSLGRGQRPYEQYF; DNA: TGTGCCAGCAGCTTAGGGAGAGGACAGAGGCCTTACGAGCAGTACTTC
J: TRBJ1-5; V: TRBV12-3/TRBV12-4; D: -; size: few; CDR3: CASSFTDNQPQHF; DNA: TGTGCCAGCAGTTTCACGGACAATCAGCCCCAGCATTTT
J: TRBJ1-1; V: TRBV20-1; D: TRBD1; size: few; CDR3: CSARKQGAGESAFF; DNA: TGCAGTGCTCGAAAACAGGGGGCGGGGGAGAGTGCTTTCTTT
J: TRBJ1-4; V: TRBV7-2; D: -; size: few; CDR3: CASSLGRPANEKLFF; DNA: TGTGCCAGCAGCTTAGGGAGGCCAGCTAATGAAAAACTGTTTTTT
J: TRBJ2-1; V: TRBV9; D: TRBD2; size: -; CDR3: CASSVGGGFYNEQFF; DNA: TGTGCCAGCAGCGTAGGCGGGGGGTTCTACAATGAGCAGTTCTTC
J: TRBJ1-2; V: TRBV7-2; D: -; size: few; CDR3: CASSLANTDYGYTF; DNA: TGTGCCAGCAGCTTAGCTAACACCGACTATGGCTACACCTTC
J: TRBJ2-4; V: TRBV18; D: -; size: -; CDR3: CASSPRLEGWGKNIQYF; DNA: TGTGCCAGCTCACCACGGTTAGAGGGCTGGGGCAAAAACATTCAGTACTTC
J: TRBJ2-4; V: TRBV5-4; D: TRBD2; size: few; CDR3: CASSLEGRGGRDIQYF; DNA: TGTGCCAGCAGCTTGGAGGGTCGCGGGGGAAGAGACATTCAGTACTTC
J: TRBJ1-6; V: TRBV5-6; D: -; size: many; CDR3: CASSWQASSPLHF; DNA: TGTGCCAGCAGTTGGCAGGCAAGTTCACCCCTCCACTTT
J: TRBJ2-7; V: TRBV5-1; D: -; size: many; CDR3: CASSWMPGEQYF; DNA: TGCGCCAGCAGCTGGATGCCTGGCGAGCAGTACTTC
J: TRBJ1-6; V: TRBV25-1; D: -; size: few; CDR3: CASSADIFNSPLHF; DNA: TGTGCCAGCAGTGCGGACATTTTTAATTCACCCCTCCACTTT
J: TRBJ1-1; V: TRBV5-1; D: -; size: few; CDR3: CASSLEAARTEAFF; DNA: TGCGCCAGCAGCTTGGAGGCTGCGCGGACTGAAGCTTTCTTT
J: TRBJ2-1; V: TRBV3-1; D: TRBD1; size: few; CDR3: CASSQVGQGVWNEQFF; DNA: TGTGCCAGCAGCCAAGTGGGACAGGGGGTTTGGAATGAGCAGTTCTTC
J: TRBJ2-1; V: TRBV10-3; D: -; size: few; CDR3: CAISEYSGDEQFF; DNA: TGTGCCATCAGTGAGTATAGCGGAGATGAGCAGTTCTTC
J: TRBJ1-1; V: TRBV6-2/TRBV6-3; D: -; size: -; CDR3: CASRESYTEAFF; DNA: TGTGCCAGCAGGGAGAGCTACACTGAAGCTTTCTTT
J: TRBJ2-7; V: TRBV4-2; D: TRBD1; size: once; CDR3: CASSQAADRGRYEQYF; DNA: TGTGCCAGCAGCCAAGCCGCGGACAGGGGGAGGTACGAGCAGTACTTC